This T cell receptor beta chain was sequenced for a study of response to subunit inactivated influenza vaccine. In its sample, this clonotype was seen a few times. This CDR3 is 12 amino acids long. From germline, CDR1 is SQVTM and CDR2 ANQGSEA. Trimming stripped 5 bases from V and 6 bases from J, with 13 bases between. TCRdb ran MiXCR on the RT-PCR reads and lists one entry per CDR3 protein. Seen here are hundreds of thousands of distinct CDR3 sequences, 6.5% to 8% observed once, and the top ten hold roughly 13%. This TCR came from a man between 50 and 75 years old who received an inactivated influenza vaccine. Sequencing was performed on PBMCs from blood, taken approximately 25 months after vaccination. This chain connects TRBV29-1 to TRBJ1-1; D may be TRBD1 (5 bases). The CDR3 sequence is CSVTQVRPEAFF. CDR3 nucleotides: TGCAGCGTTACACAGGTACGTCCTGAAGCTTTCTTT.